These 2 T cell receptor beta chains were all obtained from the same sample, sequenced in a study of T-cell memory formation after mild COVID-19. TCRdb used MiXCR to reprocess the 5' RACE reads, holding one entry per CDR3 protein. The table lists approximately 300,000 distinct CDR3 sequences, 8% to 9% of them singletons. Sequencing was carried out using PBMCs or a T cell subset sorted from them (not recorded which). These TCRs come from a man aged 18 to 30 who had mild COVID-19 (a few samples of this study predate the infection). Cell type and time point are not known.

This clonotype was recorded at least ten times. The rearrangement joins TRBV9 to TRBJ1-5, with unresolved D. The germline V and J ends were trimmed by 0 bases and 4 bases, with 5 bases remaining between them. The CDR3 has 13 residues. Germline V gene data show CDR1 as SGDLS and CDR2 as YYNGEE. CDR3 bases: TGTGCCAGCAGCGTAGCCGGTAATCAGCCCCAGCATTTT. It is translated as CASSVAGNQPQHF.

In this sample, this clonotype turned up many times. This sequence joins TRBV6-5 and TRBJ2-1; D gene unclear. This CDR3 comprises 14 residues. The germline gives CDR1 MNHEY, CDR2 SVGAGI. Trimming removed 4 bases at V and 4 bases at J, with 11 bases between. The CDR3 is CASSSMDGYNEQFF. The DNA for the CDR3 is TGTGCCAGCAGTTCCATGGACGGATACAATGAGCAGTTCTTC.